A selection of T cell receptor beta chains follows, all from one sample in a study of blood T cell repertoires in COVID-19. The data were produced by immunoSEQ multiplex PCR, yet TCRdb's version contains in-frame clones alone and is incomplete. The sample shows over 200,000 clones, about 90% of them seen only once. Sequencing was performed on PBMCs or T cells enriched from blood (not recorded which). Every receptor here comes from a man aged 25-40 years who had recovered from COVID-19. Each CDR3 is given with its conserved first and last residue. Each record gives: D gene, J gene, V gene, clone size, CDR3 DNA, CDR3 protein. The D gene is left open where the match is weak. Size is stated for part of the rows, as once, few or many counts, or as a class when the clone is expanded.

d_call: NA; j_call: TRBJ1-2; v_call: TRBV12-3/TRBV12-4; clone_size: NA; cdr3_nt: TGTGCCAGCAGTTTACTGGGAGATGTCGGCTACACCTTC; cdr3_aa: CASSLLGDVGYTF
d_call: TRBD1; j_call: TRBJ1-4; v_call: TRBV4-3; clone_size: NA; cdr3_nt: TGCGCCAGCAGCCTCGACAGGGGTGGTGAAAAACTGTTTTTT; cdr3_aa: CASSLDRGGEKLFF
d_call: NA; j_call: TRBJ1-5; v_call: TRBV6-2/TRBV6-3; clone_size: NA; cdr3_nt: TGTGCCAGCAGTTACCAGGCACCTAGCAATCAGCCCCAGCATTTT; cdr3_aa: CASSYQAPSNQPQHF
d_call: TRBD1; j_call: TRBJ2-2; v_call: TRBV11-2; clone_size: NA; cdr3_nt: TGTGCCAGCACAAAACCGGGACAGGGCACCGGGGAGCTGTTTTTT; cdr3_aa: CASTKPGQGTGELFF
d_call: NA; j_call: TRBJ2-7; v_call: TRBV27; clone_size: NA; cdr3_nt: TGTGCCAGCAGTTTAAGGTGGAGCGGATCCTACGAGCAGTACTTC; cdr3_aa: CASSLRWSGSYEQYF
d_call: NA; j_call: TRBJ1-1; v_call: TRBV5-6; clone_size: NA; cdr3_nt: TGTGCCAGCAGCTTGGGAGCAGGCCGGGGCACTGAAGCTTTCTTT; cdr3_aa: CASSLGAGRGTEAFF
d_call: NA; j_call: TRBJ2-5; v_call: TRBV28; clone_size: NA; cdr3_nt: TGTGCCAGCAGCTACCACCGGGGTGCCGGTCCCCTTGAGTTGGAGACCCAGTACTTC; cdr3_aa: CASSYHRGAGPLELETQYF
d_call: NA; j_call: TRBJ1-1; v_call: TRBV20-1; clone_size: NA; cdr3_nt: TGCAGTGCTAGTAACAGTCTTGGCACTGAAGCTTTCTTT; cdr3_aa: CSASNSLGTEAFF
d_call: NA; j_call: TRBJ1-1; v_call: TRBV7-9; clone_size: NA; cdr3_nt: TGTGCCAGCAGCTTCCGGGAGTCGAACACTGAAGCTTTCTTT; cdr3_aa: CASSFRESNTEAFF
d_call: TRBD2; j_call: TRBJ2-5; v_call: TRBV7-9; clone_size: NA; cdr3_nt: TGTGCCAGCAGCTCACCTAGCGGGGTGGCGGAGACCCAGTACTTC; cdr3_aa: CASSSPSGVAETQYF
d_call: NA; j_call: TRBJ1-3; v_call: TRBV10-1; clone_size: NA; cdr3_nt: TGCGCCAGCAGTGGAGGGTCTACCATATATTTT; cdr3_aa: CASSGGSTIYF
d_call: TRBD2; j_call: TRBJ2-2; v_call: TRBV29-1; clone_size: NA; cdr3_nt: TGCAGCGTCGGACTAGATTCCGGGGAGCTGTTTTTT; cdr3_aa: CSVGLDSGELFF
d_call: TRBD2; j_call: TRBJ2-5; v_call: TRBV4-2; clone_size: NA; cdr3_nt: TGTGCCAGCAGCCAATCAACTAGCGGGAGGCAAGAGACCCAGTACTTC; cdr3_aa: CASSQSTSGRQETQYF
d_call: TRBD1; j_call: TRBJ2-1; v_call: TRBV12-3/TRBV12-4; clone_size: NA; cdr3_nt: TGTGCCAGCATTACAGGGGGAAATGAGCAGTTCTTC; cdr3_aa: CASITGGNEQFF
d_call: NA; j_call: TRBJ1-2; v_call: TRBV9; clone_size: NA; cdr3_nt: TGTGCCAGCAGCGTAGGGAAAGGGAGGGGCTACACCTTC; cdr3_aa: CASSVGKGRGYTF
d_call: TRBD2; j_call: TRBJ2-5; v_call: TRBV7-2; clone_size: NA; cdr3_nt: TGTGCCAGCAGACTAGCGGGAGGTGGGGAGACCCAGTACTTC; cdr3_aa: CASRLAGGGETQYF
d_call: NA; j_call: TRBJ1-2; v_call: TRBV7-2; clone_size: once; cdr3_nt: TGTGCCAGCAGCTTACGGAGACAGGATGGCTACACCTTC; cdr3_aa: CASSLRRQDGYTF
d_call: TRBD1; j_call: TRBJ1-1; v_call: TRBV13; clone_size: NA; cdr3_nt: TGTGCCAGCAGCACACGACAGGGGGCGTTGACTGAAGCTTTCTTT; cdr3_aa: CASSTRQGALTEAFF
d_call: NA; j_call: TRBJ1-2; v_call: TRBV4-3; clone_size: NA; cdr3_nt: TGCGCCAGCAGCCAAGTTGAAGCGGACAGCGGCTACACCTTC; cdr3_aa: CASSQVEADSGYTF
d_call: TRBD1; j_call: TRBJ2-1; v_call: TRBV5-1; clone_size: NA; cdr3_nt: TGCGCCAGCAGCCCGACAGGGGTGAAGACCAATGAGCAGTTCTTC; cdr3_aa: CASSPTGVKTNEQFF
d_call: NA; j_call: TRBJ2-1; v_call: TRBV5-1; clone_size: NA; cdr3_nt: TGCGCCAGCAGCTTTACAGGGTCCCAAGATGAGCAGTTCTTC; cdr3_aa: CASSFTGSQDEQFF
d_call: NA; j_call: TRBJ1-2; v_call: TRBV5-6; clone_size: NA; cdr3_nt: TGTGCCAGCAGCTTGAGTGGGGGCCTCTATGGCTACACCTTC; cdr3_aa: CASSLSGGLYGYTF
d_call: NA; j_call: TRBJ1-6; v_call: TRBV28; clone_size: NA; cdr3_nt: TGTGCCAGCAGGTTCGGCGGGAATTCACCCCTCCACTTT; cdr3_aa: CASRFGGNSPLHF
d_call: NA; j_call: TRBJ1-4; v_call: TRBV11-2; clone_size: NA; cdr3_nt: TGTGCCAGCAGCTTGGGCACCGAAAAACTGTTTTTT; cdr3_aa: CASSLGTEKLFF
d_call: NA; j_call: TRBJ1-3; v_call: TRBV13; clone_size: NA; cdr3_nt: TGTGCCAGCAGCTTAGGCGGCGGCGGGGGAAACACCATATATTTT; cdr3_aa: CASSLGGGGGNTIYF
d_call: NA; j_call: TRBJ1-1; v_call: TRBV18; clone_size: NA; cdr3_nt: TGTGCCAGCTCACCCGGGAGTGGGAACACTGAAGCTTTCTTT; cdr3_aa: CASSPGSGNTEAFF
d_call: NA; j_call: TRBJ2-7; v_call: TRBV29-1; clone_size: NA; cdr3_nt: TGCAGCGTTAGGAGCGGTTCCTACGAGCAGTACTTC; cdr3_aa: CSVRSGSYEQYF
d_call: NA; j_call: TRBJ2-1; v_call: TRBV11-1; clone_size: NA; cdr3_nt: TGTGCCAGCAGCGGCGGGACGGACTACAATGAGCAGTTCTTC; cdr3_aa: CASSGGTDYNEQFF
d_call: TRBD2; j_call: TRBJ2-1; v_call: TRBV19; clone_size: NA; cdr3_nt: TGTGCCAGTAGTATAGTTAGCGGGGTAATAAATGAGCAGTTCTTC; cdr3_aa: CASSIVSGVINEQFF
d_call: NA; j_call: TRBJ1-2; v_call: TRBV29-1; clone_size: NA; cdr3_nt: TGCAGCGTTGGGCCAGGGAATGGCTACACCTTC; cdr3_aa: CSVGPGNGYTF
d_call: NA; j_call: TRBJ1-6; v_call: TRBV7-8; clone_size: NA; cdr3_nt: TGTGCCAGCAGCCGACAGCGGAATTCACCCCTCCACTTT; cdr3_aa: CASSRQRNSPLHF
d_call: TRBD1; j_call: TRBJ2-7; v_call: TRBV5-6; clone_size: NA; cdr3_nt: TGTGCCAGCAGACCGACAGGGGTGATCTACGAGCAGTACTTC; cdr3_aa: CASRPTGVIYEQYF
d_call: NA; j_call: TRBJ1-2; v_call: TRBV27; clone_size: NA; cdr3_nt: TGTGCCAGCAGTTCCCTGTCTGCGGGGGATGGCTACACCTTC; cdr3_aa: CASSSLSAGDGYTF
d_call: NA; j_call: TRBJ2-5; v_call: TRBV10-3; clone_size: NA; cdr3_nt: TGTGCCATCAGTGATCGGGAGATCCCAGAGACCCAGTACTTC; cdr3_aa: CAISDREIPETQYF
d_call: NA; j_call: TRBJ1-2; v_call: TRBV5-8; clone_size: few; cdr3_nt: TGTGCCAGCAGCTTGGGCGGCGGTGCTAACTATGGCTACACCTTC; cdr3_aa: CASSLGGGANYGYTF
d_call: NA; j_call: TRBJ2-1; v_call: TRBV7-9; clone_size: NA; cdr3_nt: TGTGCCAGCAGCTTAGGCAGGCAGGTGCAGGGCGATGAGCAGTTCTTC; cdr3_aa: CASSLGRQVQGDEQFF